These 32 T cell receptor beta chains originate from one sample sequenced in a study of cytomegalovirus exposure and HLA in healthy donors. It was with 60 Vbeta and 13 Jbeta primers that the PCR ran. Data came from immunoSEQ multiplex PCR; TCRdb stores just in-frame clones and leaves some out. The table lists about 110,000 clones, 55% to 85% of them singletons. Material: PBMCs. The receptors derive from a man younger than 45 in good health and CMV-seronegative.

The DNA of the CDR3 is TGTGCCTGGGAAGAGTTATCAGGCTACACTGAAGCTTTCTTT. It yields the protein CAWEELSGYTEAFF. This sequence joins TRBV30 and TRBJ1-1; no definite D call. This CDR3 is built from 14 residues. Trimming stripped 5 bases from V and 3 bases from J, with 16 bases between. CDR1 is GTSNPN and CDR2 is SVGIG in the germline V gene (reference sequence).

The table lists this clone with a few counts. The CDR3 DNA reads TGTGCCAGCAGTTTTCTTAGCGGCACAGATACGCAGTATTTT. Translated: CASSFLSGTDTQYF. V usage is TRBV28 and J usage is TRBJ2-3; weak D call: TRBD2 (5 bases). V lost 3 bases and J 1 base, leaving 8 bases between the germline ends. From germline, CDR1 is MDHEN and CDR2 SYDVKM. The CDR3 loop spans 14 amino acids. Combining the CDR3 with reference TRBV28 and TRBJ2-3 gives the whole variable domain DVKVTQSSRYLVKRTGEKVFLECVQDMDHENMFWYRQDPGLGLRLIYFSYDVKMKEKGDIPEGYSVSREKKERFSLILESASTNQTSMYLCASSFLSGTDTQYFGPGTRLTVL.

V usage is TRBV2 and J usage is TRBJ2-3; 8 nucleotides line up with TRBD2. Trimming at V came to 4 bases and at J to 3 bases, leaving 9 bases not matched to a gene. The CDR3 runs 16 residues. CDR1 SNHLY and CDR2 FYNNEI come from the germline V gene. The CDR3 sequence is CASSAIPGGGTDTQYF. DNA of the CDR3: TGTGCCAGCAGTGCAATTCCCGGGGGGGGAACAGATACGCAGTATTTT.

V gene TRBV29-1 combines with J gene TRBJ2-7; the match to TRBD2 covers 12 bases. Germline V CDR1 and CDR2: SQVTM, ANQGSEA. CDR3 length: 17 residues. V lost 7 bases and J lost 0; bases outside the gene matches: 13. CDR3 coding DNA: TGCAGCGCCCGGACTAGCGGGAATTATCAAAGCTCCTACGAGCAGTACTTC. Translation: CSARTSGNYQSSYEQYF.

This clone was detected only a few times. DNA of the CDR3: TGTGCCAGCAGTTTATTTCTGGGGGCCACAGATACGCAGTATTTT. This encodes CASSLFLGATDTQYF. V usage is TRBV28 and J usage is TRBJ2-3, with a possible D match to TRBD1 (6 bases). Germline V CDR1 and CDR2: MDHEN, SYDVKM. The CDR3 length is 15 residues. Trimming left V 1 base short and J 2 bases short, with 10 bases between.

CDR3 nucleotide sequence: TGCAGTGCTAGAGATTATCCTGGCTACACCTTC. Protein sequence: CSARDYPGYTF. The rearrangement links TRBV20-1 to TRBJ1-2; no clear D. The V gene lost 0 bases and the J gene lost 7 bases, with 6 bases spanning the gap. The CDR3 contains 11 residues. CDR1 is DFQATT, CDR2 SNEGSKA, per germline (reference sequence).

This chain joins TRBV4-1 and TRBJ1-5, with a tentative D call TRBD1 (5 bases). Germline V CDR1 and CDR2: MGHRA, YSYEKL. This CDR3 region has 14 residues. Trimming removed 0 bases from V and 7 bases from J, with 10 bases in between. For the CDR3, the DNA is TGCGCCAGCAGCCAAGACGGAGGGGCCCAGCCCCAGCATTTT. Encoded protein: CASSQDGGAQPQHF.

This clone occurred a few times. V usage is TRBV7-9 and J usage is TRBJ2-1; 8 bases fit TRBD2. Germline V CDR1 and CDR2: SEHNR, FQNEAQ (reference sequence). With 5 bases clipped from V and 13 bases from J, the junction kept 13 bases outside the gene matches. CDR3 length equals 14 residues. The CDR3 DNA sequence: TGTGCCAGCAGCGCCACCGGGACTAGATTTCGTCAGTTCTTC. Amino acid sequence: CASSATGTRFRQFF.

The chain links TRBV7-7 to TRBJ2-5; the D gene is possibly TRBD1 (6 bases). CDR3 length equals 13 residues. Germline V gene data show CDR1 as SSHAT and CDR2 as FNYEAQ (reference sequence). V shed 1 base and J shed 3 bases, with 6 bases lying between them. The CDR3 region has the DNA TGTGCCAGCAGCTTAGGGACAGAAGAGACCCAGTACTTC. Translated: CASSLGTEETQYF.

V gene TRBV2 combines with J gene TRBJ2-7; TRBD2 agrees at 8 bases. This CDR3 is 14 amino acids long. The V and J ends lost 5 bases and 3 bases, in that order; junction bases with no gene match: 6. The germline gives CDR1 SNHLY, CDR2 FYNNEI. The CDR3 nucleotides are TGTGCCAGCAGTAACGCGGGGGGCGGCTACGAGCAGTACTTC. This encodes CASSNAGGGYEQYF.

The chain carries TRBV11-2 and TRBJ1-5, with D tentatively TRBD1 (6 bases). This CDR3 has 16 residues. Deletions cut 5 bases from V and 1 base from J, with 15 bases between. CDR1 and CDR2 (germline): SGHAT, FQNNGV. CDR3 in amino acids: CASSTEGEGSNQPQHF. The CDR3 DNA is TGTGCCAGCAGCACAGAGGGGGAGGGGAGCAATCAGCCCCAGCATTTT.

The rearrangement links TRBV28 to TRBJ2-5, with D perhaps matching TRBD1 (6 bases). The CDR3 loop spans 17 amino acids. In germline, CDR1 is MDHEN, CDR2 SYDVKM. V gave up 6 bases and J gave up 5 bases, with 25 bases separating them. The CDR3 bases are TGTGCCAGCAGCCCTATCCCTAGACAGGTTCTACTGGAGACCCAGTACTTC. Amino acid sequence: CASSPIPRQVLLETQYF.

The V gene is TRBV10-2, the J gene TRBJ2-2; 8 nucleotides align to TRBD1. V lost 6 bases, J lost 8 bases, and 11 bases stayed unmatched. This CDR3 comprises 15 residues. CDR1 is WSHSY, CDR2 SAAADI, per germline. The CDR3 DNA reads as TGCGCCAGCAGGATGGGACAGGCCGGCGAAGGGGAGCTGTTTTTT. It encodes CASRMGQAGEGELFF.

V and J are TRBV30 and TRBJ1-3; perhaps TRBD1 as D (6 bases). The CDR3 totals 14 residues. The germline gives CDR1 GTSNPN, CDR2 SVGIG (reference sequence). V gave up 0 bases and J gave up 5 bases, with 11 bases separating them. The CDR3 DNA reads as TGTGCCTGGAGTGTACAGGGTACACGAAACACCATATATTTT. This translates into CAWSVQGTRNTIYF.

The chain uses TRBV19 and TRBJ2-7; D remains unclear. Germline-derived CDR1 and CDR2 are LNHDA and SQIVND (reference sequence). V was clipped by 3 bases and J by 6 bases, with 18 bases between them. The CDR3 extends over 15 amino acids. The CDR3 bases are TGTGCCAGTAGTATTTGGAGTAGCCAGACCCCCGAGCAGTACTTC. Protein product: CASSIWSSQTPEQYF.

The chain combines TRBV20-1 with TRBJ1-1, with 7 bases identical to TRBD1. This CDR3 is built from 11 residues. Trimming cost V 8 bases and J 6 bases; bases outside gene matches: 6. CDR1 DFQATT and CDR2 SNEGSKA come from the germline V gene (reference sequence). CDR3 region: CSSTGDAEAFF. The CDR3 region has the DNA TGCAGTTCCACAGGGGACGCTGAAGCTTTCTTT.

This chain joins TRBV7-2 and TRBJ1-6, with 9 nucleotides matching TRBD1. Germline CDR1 reads SGHTA; CDR2 reads FQGNSA. This CDR3 spans 18 amino acids. The V gene end was trimmed by 1 base and the J gene end by 4 bases; junction bases not matched to a gene: 8. CDR3 coding DNA: TGTGCCAGCAGCTTAGTCTGGGACAGGGTGTTATATAATTCACCCCTCCACTTT. Its translation: CASSLVWDRVLYNSPLHF.

The chain uses TRBV28 and TRBJ1-1, with D perhaps matching TRBD1 (5 bases). The germline V gene encodes CDR1 MDHEN and CDR2 SYDVKM. The CDR3 spans 14 residues. Trimming took 6 bases from V and 7 from J, leaving 18 bases between them. As DNA, the CDR3 is TGTGCCAGCAGGGCGGGGGGTGGAGCAAATGAAGCTTTCTTT. Translating gives CASRAGGGANEAFF.

As to this clone: A much larger clone differs by one base, so this may be a read error. The chain joins TRBV6-5 to TRBJ2-3; D unclear. In germline, CDR1 is MNHEY, CDR2 SVGAGI. Trimming shortened V by 4 bases and J by 0 bases, and 5 bases separated the two germline ends. The CDR3 is 13 amino acids. CDR3 bases: TGTGCCAGCAGTTCAACTAGCACAGATACGCAGTATTTT. Protein: CASSSTSTDTQYF.

The genes are TRBV11-2 and TRBJ2-1, with 8 bases aligning to TRBD2. Germline lookup yields CDR1 SGHAT and CDR2 FQNNGV. With 1 base clipped from V and 7 bases from J, the junction kept 3 bases outside the gene matches. CDR3 length: 14 amino acids. The CDR3 bases are TGTGCCAGCAGCTTAGGGACTAGCCTAAATGAGCAGTTCTTC. Protein: CASSLGTSLNEQFF. Full variable domain (missing parts from reference TRBV11-2 and TRBJ2-1): EAGVAQSPRYKIIEKRQSVAFWCNPISGHATLYWYQQILGQGPKLLIQFQNNGVVDDSQLPKDRFSAERLKGVDSTLKIQPAKLEDSAVYLCASSLGTSLNEQFFGPGTRLTVL.

This sequence joins TRBV30 and TRBJ2-5; 10 nucleotides agree with TRBD2. V lost 0 bases, J lost 4 bases, and 5 bases stayed unmatched. This CDR3 contains 15 residues. Germline loops: CDR1 GTSNPN, CDR2 SVGIG (reference sequence). The CDR3 coding sequence is TGTGCCTGGAGTGTAAAGCGGGGGGGCAGAGAGACCCAGTACTTC. Its protein is CAWSVKRGGRETQYF.

The sample holds a few counts of this clone. This sequence joins TRBV6-1 and TRBJ2-1; 9 bases agree with TRBD1. V lost 2 bases and J lost 10; bases outside the gene matches: 12. The CDR3 runs 16 residues. Per the germline V gene, CDR1 is MNHNS and CDR2 is SASEGT. Here the CDR3 DNA reads TGTGCCAGCAGTGAAACGACAGGGGGTACAATGGTGGAGCAGTTCTTC. It yields the protein CASSETTGGTMVEQFF.

In DNA form, the CDR3 reads TGTGCCAGCAGGGGACTAGCGCCACCTCAAGAGACCCAGTACTTC. Translated: CASRGLAPPQETQYF. The chain joins TRBV2 to TRBJ2-5; 10 nucleotides align to TRBD2. CDR1 SNHLY and CDR2 FYNNEI come from the germline V gene. The CDR3 has 15 residues. The trim removed 6 bases at V and 2 bases at J, leaving 6 bases unmatched.

This clone appeared many times. The J gene is TRBJ1-4, the V gene TRBV6-5; perhaps TRBD1 as D (6 bases). The CDR3 sequence is 16 residues long. The germline gives CDR1 MNHEY, CDR2 SVGAGI. Trimming pared 2 bases from V and 10 bases from J, leaving 20 bases between. The CDR3 DNA follows: TGTGCCAGCAGTTACACCGACGGGACACCGGTCGGAAAACTGTTTTTT. Residues: CASSYTDGTPVGKLFF.

The V gene is TRBV27, the J gene TRBJ2-7; 7 bases match TRBD1. J was trimmed by 6 bases and V by 6 bases; bases with no gene match: 11. Germline V gene sequence: CDR1 MNHEY, CDR2 SMNVEV (reference sequence). The CDR3 consists of 14 residues. CDR3 protein: CASRNGAGGSEQYF. The CDR3 DNA follows: TGTGCCAGCAGGAACGGGGCAGGGGGAAGCGAGCAGTACTTC.

V and J are TRBV7-8 and TRBJ1-1, with D uncertain. In germline, CDR1 is SGHVS, CDR2 FQNEAQ. V gave up 1 base and J gave up 1 base, with 4 bases separating them. CDR3 length: 13 amino acids. The CDR3 DNA is TGTGCCAGCAGCTTAGACAGGAACACTGAAGCTTTCTTT. Its protein product is CASSLDRNTEAFF.

This chain connects TRBV29-1 to TRBJ2-7; D may be TRBD1 (6 bases). This CDR3 comprises 13 residues. The germline gives CDR1 SQVTM, CDR2 ANQGSEA. Deletions cut 2 bases from V and 4 bases from J, with 12 bases between. This CDR3 reads CSVESDRKYEQYF. The CDR3 region has the DNA TGCAGCGTTGAATCCGACAGGAAATACGAGCAGTACTTC.

This clone appeared a few times. This chain connects TRBV9 to TRBJ2-5; TRBD2 matches 10 bases. Looked up from germline, CDR1 is SGDLS and CDR2 is YYNGEE. The CDR3 is made up of 16 amino acids. J gave up 2 bases and V 0 bases, and 4 bases lay outside the gene matches. The CDR3, as DNA: TGTGCCAGCAGCGTAGGAGGTAGCGGGGGGCAAGAGACCCAGTACTTC. Translation: CASSVGGSGGQETQYF.

This rearrangement joins TRBV6-4 to TRBJ2-3; 7 bases are shared with TRBD1. CDR3 size: 14 residues. In germline, CDR1 is MRHNA, CDR2 SNTAGT. V lost 5 bases, J lost 1 base, and 3 bases stayed unmatched. The CDR3: CASSRGQGTDTQYF. For the CDR3, the DNA is TGTGCCAGCAGTAGAGGACAGGGCACAGATACGCAGTATTTT.

V is TRBV28 and J is TRBJ2-7; perhaps TRBD1 as D (6 bases). This CDR3 spans 11 amino acids. Germline V lookup: CDR1 MDHEN, CDR2 SYDVKM. Trimming shortened V by 10 bases and J by 6 bases, and 13 bases separated the two germline ends. DNA for the CDR3: TGTGCCACAGCAACAGGGAGCGAGCAGTACTTC. Translated: CATATGSEQYF. Based on the CDR3 plus reference TRBV28 and TRBJ2-7, the full variable domain is DVKVTQSSRYLVKRTGEKVFLECVQDMDHENMFWYRQDPGLGLRLIYFSYDVKMKEKGDIPEGYSVSREKKERFSLILESASTNQTSMYLCATATGSEQYFGPGTRLTVT.

The chain has TRBV7-9 and TRBJ2-1; the match to TRBD2 covers 7 bases. The CDR3 has 16 amino acids. V gave up 5 bases and J gave up 6 bases; unmatched junction bases: 13. CDR1 is SEHNR and CDR2 is FQNEAQ in the germline V gene (reference sequence). In DNA form, the CDR3 reads TGTGCCAGCAGCCTAGAGGCGATGCTAGCGGCCAATGAGCAGTTCTTC. Amino acid sequence: CASSLEAMLAANEQFF.

The chain links TRBV11-2 to TRBJ1-1, with D maybe TRBD1 (6 bases). Germline V gene lookup returns CDR1 SGHAT and CDR2 FQNNGV. The CDR3 is 14 residues long. The V end was cut by 4 bases, the J end by 4 bases, with 13 bases between. The CDR3 loop reads CASSSTRGATEAFF. CDR3 bases: TGTGCCAGCAGCTCCACTCGGGGGGCCACTGAAGCTTTCTTT. The variable domain in full, completed from reference TRBV11-2 and TRBJ1-1, reads EAGVAQSPRYKIIEKRQSVAFWCNPISGHATLYWYQQILGQGPKLLIQFQNNGVVDDSQLPKDRFSAERLKGVDSTLKIQPAKLEDSAVYLCASSSTRGATEAFFGQGTRLTVV.